Each of the 18 T cell receptor beta chains below was sequenced from the same sample in a study of blood T cell repertoires in COVID-19. The method was immunoSEQ multiplex PCR; TCRdb's version includes in-frame clones alone and lacks a portion of them. The sample holds under 250,000 clones, around nine tenths seen once. The source material was peripheral blood. The receptor set was obtained from a woman aged 55-70 years who had recovered from COVID-19.

A word on this clone: The sample has other DNA sequences that encode this CDR3 too. The chain is built from TRBV3-1 (or the pseudogene TRBV3-2) and TRBJ2-3, with 11 bases that match TRBD2. Looked up from germline, CDR1 is LGHDT and CDR2 is YNNKEL (reference sequence). V shed 1 base, J shed 3 bases, and the junction held 3 bases outside the gene matches. The CDR3 totals 16 residues. The CDR3 loop reads CASSQGLAGGTDTQYF. The CDR3 DNA reads TGTGCCAGCAGCCAAGGTCTAGCGGGGGGTACAGATACGCAGTATTTT.

This clone appeared once. The DNA for the CDR3 is TGTGCCAGTACCGCGACGGGGGAGGGAAACACCATATATTTT. This gives the protein CASTATGEGNTIYF. This chain joins TRBV19 and TRBJ1-3, with D possibly being TRBD1 (5 bases). V lost 7 bases, J lost 4 bases, and 14 bases lay in between. The CDR3 runs 14 residues. CDR1 and CDR2 from the germline V gene are LNHDA and SQIVND (reference sequence).

This rearrangement joins TRBV7-2 to TRBJ1-2; D may be TRBD1 (5 bases). V dropped 5 bases and J dropped 7 bases, with 17 bases sitting between them. This CDR3 is 14 amino acids long. The germline gives CDR1 SGHTA, CDR2 FQGNSA. The CDR3 sequence is CASSLRGGRRGYTF. The CDR3 region has the DNA TGTGCCAGCAGCCTGCGGGGGGGACGGCGTGGCTACACCTTC. Looking up the rest from reference TRBV7-2 and TRBJ1-2 gives the full variable domain: GAGVSQSPSNKVTEKGKDVELRCDPISGHTALYWYRQSLGQGLEFLIYFQGNSAPDKSGLPSDRFSAERTGGSVSTLTIQRTQQEDSAVYLCASSLRGGRRGYTFGSGTRLTVV.

V and J are TRBV7-2 and TRBJ2-7; weak D call: TRBD2 (6 bases). The CDR3 is 15 residues long. Trimming left V 5 bases short and J 7 bases short, with 21 bases between. CDR1 and CDR2 from the germline V gene are SGHTA and FQGNSA. The CDR3 loop reads CASSGGWASVGEQYF. DNA for the CDR3: TGTGCCAGCAGCGGCGGTTGGGCTAGCGTGGGGGAGCAGTACTTC.

V and J are TRBV7-9 and TRBJ2-7, with D possibly being TRBD1 (5 bases). CDR3 length equals 14 residues. The V gene's germline CDR1 is SEHNR and CDR2 FQNEAQ (reference sequence). Trimming cost V 5 bases and J 4 bases, with 15 bases left between them. This chain's CDR3 is CASSLNPDSYEQYF. The CDR3 DNA reads as TGTGCCAGCAGCCTTAACCCAGACAGTTACGAGCAGTACTTC.

The V call is TRBV9, the J call TRBJ1-2; unclear D gene. V lost 5 bases to trimming and J lost 3 bases, with 14 bases between them. Germline CDR1 is SGDLS and CDR2 is YYNGEE. This CDR3 region has 14 residues. The CDR3, as DNA: TGTGCCAGCAGGGGCGAGGGTTGGGACTATGGCTACACCTTC. Amino acid sequence: CASRGEGWDYGYTF. The variable domain in full, completed from reference TRBV9 and TRBJ1-2, reads DSGVTQTPKHLITATGQRVTLRCSPRSGDLSVYWYQQSLDQGLQFLIQYYNGEERAKGNILERFSAQQFPDLHSELNLSSLELGDSALYFCASRGEGWDYGYTFGSGTRLTVV.

This clone was seen a few times. This chain joins TRBV7-3 and TRBJ1-2; 9 bases line up with TRBD1. Germline-derived CDR1 and CDR2 are SGHTA and FQGTGA. This CDR3 region has 13 residues. After removal of 5 bases from V and 5 bases from J, the junction contained 3 bases not matched to a gene. CDR3 in amino acids: CASSAGTGYGYTF. CDR3 DNA: TGTGCCAGCAGCGCAGGGACAGGGTATGGCTACACCTTC. Based on the CDR3 plus reference TRBV7-3 and TRBJ1-2, the full variable domain is GAGVSQTPSNKVTEKGKYVELRCDPISGHTALYWYRQSLGQGPEFLIYFQGTGAADDSGLPNDRFFAVRPEGSVSTLKIQRTERGDSAVYLCASSAGTGYGYTFGSGTRLTVV.

This sequence joins TRBV7-9 and TRBJ2-4, with 12 bases lining up with TRBD2. With 5 bases clipped from V and 3 bases from J, the junction kept 14 bases outside the gene matches. Germline V gives CDR1 SEHNR, CDR2 FQNEAQ (reference sequence). This CDR3 has 19 residues. In DNA form, the CDR3 reads TGTGCCAGCAGCACCCCTAGCGGGGGGGCCGCGGTTGACAAAAACATTCAGTACTTC. It yields the protein CASSTPSGGAAVDKNIQYF.

The chain links TRBV5-1 to TRBJ1-5; perhaps TRBD1 as D (6 bases). Germline CDR1 and CDR2: SGHRS and YFSETQ. The V gene lost 4 bases and the J gene lost 4 bases, with 9 bases spanning the gap. The CDR3 contains 13 residues. The CDR3 spells CASSPDSNQPQHF. CDR3 coding DNA: TGCGCCAGCAGCCCGGACAGTAATCAGCCCCAGCATTTT.

The chain recombines TRBV6-5 with TRBJ2-7, with D perhaps matching TRBD2 (7 bases). The CDR3 contains 16 residues. Germline V gene sequence: CDR1 MNHEY, CDR2 SVGAGI. V dropped 0 bases and J dropped 2 bases, with 14 bases sitting between them. CDR3 sequence reads: CASSYSGGGLPYEQYF. The CDR3 bases are TGTGCCAGCAGTTACTCCGGCGGGGGCCTTCCCTACGAGCAGTACTTC.

For the CDR3, the DNA is TGTGCCAGCAGCCAAAAGGGGGCACTTGGAGGCTACACCTTC. Its translation is CASSQKGALGGYTF. The chain employs TRBV14 and TRBJ1-2, with 7 bases aligning to TRBD1. CDR1 is SGHDN and CDR2 is FVKESK in the germline V gene. Trimming removed 2 bases from V and 8 bases from J; junction bases left unmatched: 8. The CDR3 length is 14 residues.

The J gene is TRBJ2-3, the V gene TRBV11-3, with D perhaps matching TRBD2 (6 bases). Germline V gene sequence: CDR1 SGHNT, CDR2 YENEEA. The CDR3 is 12 amino acids. V was shortened by 6 bases and J by 6 bases, with 10 bases between the two germline ends. Here the CDR3 DNA reads TGTGCCAGCAGTTCCGGGGGTGATACGCAGTATTTT. Protein: CASSSGGDTQYF.

The V call is TRBV20-1, the J call TRBJ1-2, with D uncertain. Germline-derived CDR1 and CDR2 are DFQATT and SNEGSKA (reference sequence). The V gene lost 4 bases and the J gene lost 1 base, with 4 bases spanning the gap. There are 11 residues in the CDR3. The CDR3 coding sequence is TGCAGTGCTACACTTAACTATGGCTACACCTTC. This encodes CSATLNYGYTF.

The J gene is TRBJ2-3, the V gene TRBV5-1; 8 bases agree with TRBD2. V lost 2 bases and J lost 4; bases outside the gene matches: 6. The CDR3 is 15 residues long. Germline loops: CDR1 SGHRS, CDR2 YFSETQ. CDR3 DNA: TGCGCCAGCAGCTTTAAAAGCGGGGGCCCAGATACGCAGTATTTT. Its translation is CASSFKSGGPDTQYF.

The gene calls are TRBV5-5 and TRBJ1-3; 8 nucleotides agree with TRBD1. This CDR3 has 16 amino acids. V was clipped by 4 bases and J by 2 bases; unmatched bases: 8. Per the germline V gene, CDR1 is SGHKS and CDR2 is YYEKEE (reference sequence). The CDR3 DNA reads as TGTGCCAGCAGCCTCCCCCTGACAGGGGCTGGAAACACCATATATTTT. Amino acid sequence: CASSLPLTGAGNTIYF.

The chain links TRBV11-3 to TRBJ2-7; TRBD2 is a possible D gene (5 bases). The V end lost 1 base, the J end lost 5 bases, and 9 bases lay between the germline ends. In germline, CDR1 is SGHNT, CDR2 YENEEA. The CDR3 contains 13 residues. The CDR3 DNA sequence: TGTGCCAGCAGCTTAGTCGTCGGGAACGAGCAGTACTTC. Translating gives CASSLVVGNEQYF.

The rearrangement joins TRBV7-2 to TRBJ2-7; no clear D gene. V was cut by 7 bases and J by 2 bases, with 15 bases left in between. CDR3 length equals 14 residues. Germline-derived CDR1 and CDR2 are SGHTA and FQGNSA. The CDR3 region is CASTLPPFAYEQYF. The CDR3 nucleotides read TGTGCCAGCACCCTACCCCCGTTTGCCTACGAGCAGTACTTC.

This chain joins TRBV6-4 and TRBJ2-3; TRBD2 aligns across 10 bases. The CDR3 is made up of 15 amino acids. J gave up 6 bases and V 4 bases, and 7 bases lay outside the gene matches. In germline, CDR1 is MRHNA, CDR2 SNTAGT. CDR3 nucleotide sequence: TGTGCCAGCAGTGCGCTAGCGGGGGAGGGGGATACGCAGTATTTT. Its protein is CASSALAGEGDTQYF.